Reported below is one T cell receptor (beta chain). Its antigen is undetermined. This CDR3 is 12 amino acids long. With 0 bases removed from V and 6 bases from J, the gap between germline ends came to 4 bases. Germline V gene lookup returns CDR1 MNHNY and CDR2 SVGAGI (reference sequence). This sample was included in a study of identifying expanded T cells in peripheral blood. Findings and limits, study-wide: Across healthy donors, higher total template counts meant significantly greater approximately two-week count variance.

Clones were read by immunoSEQ multiplex PCR, and TCRdb kept only the in-frame ones, dropping some. The repertoire holds roughly 96,000 clones, approximately 86% seen once, with approximately 5% in the top ten. During the collection period, no donor immune events like infections were recorded. The clonotype was recovered from a person aged 18-70 years in good health. Sequencing was done on a sample of blood. The genes are TRBV6-6 and TRBJ2-3, with D unclear. The CDR3 coding sequence is TGTGCCAGCAGTTACTCGTTGGATACGCAGTATTTT. This codes for CASSYSLDTQYF.